This entry concerns a single TCR beta chain. Autoimmune disease history or systemic immunosuppression was exclusionary. Only in-frame clones appear in the TCRdb table, and some are missing; sequencing was by immunoSEQ multiplex PCR. Here the sample spans roughly 80,000 clones, around 86% being singletons. The data originate from a study of OX40 agonist ivuxolimab in advanced cancers. Germline CDR1 SGHAT, CDR2 FQNNGV. The J segment lost 2 bases and the V segment lost 5 bases, leaving 4 bases of the junction unmatched. This CDR3 region has 14 residues. The sequenced sample was CD4+ or CD8+ T cells sorted from blood, obtained in a trial of the OX40 agonist ivuxolimab. This TCR was recovered from an adult with an advanced solid tumor such as melanoma, head and neck, liver or kidney cancer. The V and J genes are TRBV11-2 and TRBJ2-7; 9 nucleotides agree with TRBD1. The CDR3 here is CASSPNRGPYEQYF. As DNA, the CDR3 is TGTGCCAGCAGCCCCAACAGGGGGCCCTACGAGCAGTACTTC.